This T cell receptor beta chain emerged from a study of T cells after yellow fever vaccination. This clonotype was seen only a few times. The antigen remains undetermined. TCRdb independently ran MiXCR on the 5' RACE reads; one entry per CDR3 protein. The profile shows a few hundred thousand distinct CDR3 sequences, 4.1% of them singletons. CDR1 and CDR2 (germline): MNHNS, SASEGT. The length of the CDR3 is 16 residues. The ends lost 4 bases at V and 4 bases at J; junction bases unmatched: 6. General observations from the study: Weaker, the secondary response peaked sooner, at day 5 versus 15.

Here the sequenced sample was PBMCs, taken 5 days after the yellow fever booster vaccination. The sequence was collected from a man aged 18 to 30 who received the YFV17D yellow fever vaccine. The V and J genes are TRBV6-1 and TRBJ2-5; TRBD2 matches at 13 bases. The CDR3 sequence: CASSVLAGGQRETQYF. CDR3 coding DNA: TGTGCCAGCAGTGTACTAGCGGGGGGGCAGAGAGAGACCCAGTACTTC.